The clone carrying this TCR beta chain has a count of ten or more. The antigen remains unidentified. Per the germline V gene, CDR1 is DFQATT and CDR2 is SNEGSKA (reference sequence). The V end was cut by 6 bases, the J end by 0 bases, with 19 bases between. The CDR3 sequence is 16 residues long. The data originate from a study of T-cell reconstitution after alpha-beta-depleted transplantation in children. For TCRbeta, the library was prepared with unique molecular identifiers. TCRdb passed the PCR reads through MiXCR, listing each CDR3 protein once. The sample contains around 700,000 distinct CDR3 sequences, less than 15% of which appear only once. Study observations and caveats: Reports say that about two months after transplant, the alpha-beta T cells came out of several hundred graft clones that had expanded. From newly produced T cells came most of the T-cell counts and diversity one year after transplant. Surviving thymic progenitors and recipient T cells were the source of high TCRbeta diversity at day 60 in some patients.

The J gene is TRBJ2-3, the V gene TRBV20-1, with D unresolved. The origin of this receptor is a girl aged 2 to 9 with congenital amegakaryocytic thrombocytopenia, due to receive a stem cell transplant. The material was PBMCs, obtained before TCRalphabeta/CD19-depleted stem cell transplant. CDR3 sequence (DNA): TGCAGTGCCCACCTCTTACCGCGCCTAAGCACAGATACGCAGTATTTT. Protein product: CSAHLLPRLSTDTQYF.